This T cell receptor (beta chain) was obtained from a study of shared clonotypes between healthy human individuals. Data came from immunoSEQ multiplex PCR; TCRdb stores just in-frame clones and leaves some out. The sample shows 2 million to 2.5 million clones, under 97% of them seen only once. Whole-study findings and limits: Generation probability values for non-shared clonotypes were lower than those for clonotypes shared by all four donors. Between several donors, naive CD4 clonotypes were shared at a level of approximately 5%.

Every donor was a Caucasian adult from Nashville, Tennessee. Germline assignment: CDR1 SEHNR and CDR2 FQNEAQ (reference sequence). The length of the CDR3 is 15 residues. Trimming removed 6 bases from V and 0 bases from J; junction bases left unmatched: 8. On this clone: What it binds is unknown.

Sequencing was carried out using naive CD4+ T cells sorted from blood. As to subset: CD45RA+ positively selected. This chain connects TRBV7-9 to TRBJ2-7; TRBD1 matches 7 bases. The source is a man aged 18 to 30 in good health. In DNA form, the CDR3 reads TGTGCCAGCAGTCCGGGACAGACAAACTCCTACGAGCAGTACTTC. Translation: CASSPGQTNSYEQYF.